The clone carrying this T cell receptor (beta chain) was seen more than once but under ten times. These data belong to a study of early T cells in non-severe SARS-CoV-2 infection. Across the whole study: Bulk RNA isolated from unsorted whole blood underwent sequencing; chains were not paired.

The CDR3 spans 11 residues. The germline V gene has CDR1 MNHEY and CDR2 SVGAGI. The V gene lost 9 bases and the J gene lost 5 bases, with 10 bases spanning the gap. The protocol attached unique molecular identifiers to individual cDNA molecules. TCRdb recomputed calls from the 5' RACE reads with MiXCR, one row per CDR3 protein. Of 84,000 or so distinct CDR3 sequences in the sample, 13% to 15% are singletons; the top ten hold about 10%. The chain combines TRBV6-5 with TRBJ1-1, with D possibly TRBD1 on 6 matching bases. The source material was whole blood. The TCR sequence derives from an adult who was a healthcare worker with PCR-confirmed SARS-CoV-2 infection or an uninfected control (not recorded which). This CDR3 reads CASTGRTEAFF. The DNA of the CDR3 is TGTGCCAGTACAGGGAGGACTGAAGCTTTCTTT.